This T cell receptor (beta chain) was found in a study of technical replicates of blood from a handful of donors. Profiled with immunoSEQ multiplex PCR; TCRdb holds only in-frame clones, not every one. In the table there are about 84,000 clones, about 97% of which are singletons. CDR3 length equals 14 residues. The V and J ends lost 2 bases and 0 bases respectively, with 9 bases between them. Germline CDR1 and CDR2: SGDLS and YYNGEE. The TCR originated in a human donor in good health. The V and J genes are TRBV9 and TRBJ2-7, with D perhaps TRBD2 (6 bases). Material: T cells isolated from PBMCs. DNA of the CDR3: TGTGCCAGCAGCGTCAGACTAGGCTCCTACGAGCAGTACTTC. It codes for CASSVRLGSYEQYF.